Listed below are T cell receptor beta chains from one sample, sequenced in a study of blood T cell repertoires in COVID-19. The method was immunoSEQ multiplex PCR; TCRdb's version includes in-frame clones alone and lacks a portion of them. The data contain about 120,000 clones, around 89% of them singletons. Sequenced material: peripheral blood. The receptors stem from a man in his sixties or seventies with active or convalescent COVID-19. The conserved cysteine and the conserved F or W are not part of the CDR3 here. The order of the fields is J gene, V gene, CDR3 length, CDR3 protein.

J: TRBJ2-7
V: TRBV21-1
length: 13
CDR3: ASSKAGHPKEEQY

J: TRBJ2-2
V: TRBV3-1/TRBV3-2
length: 15
CDR3: ASSPFSGRAGTGELF

J: TRBJ1-2
V: TRBV5-1
length: 11
CDR3: ASSLESDYGYT

J: TRBJ1-4
V: TRBV7-8
length: 12
CDR3: ASSLGGQSEKLF

J: TRBJ1-4
V: TRBV10-2
length: 12
CDR3: ASSAQGANEKLF

J: TRBJ1-1
V: TRBV27
length: 11
CDR3: ATAGRGNTEAF

J: TRBJ1-6
V: TRBV15
length: 13
CDR3: ATSRDKGQNSPLH

J: TRBJ2-1
V: TRBV7-9
length: 11
CDR3: ASTYRSQGEQF

J: TRBJ2-3
V: TRBV29-1
length: 12
CDR3: SVVPRPETDTQY

J: TRBJ1-3
V: TRBV11-2
length: 15
CDR3: ASSLHRTGTSGNTIY

J: TRBJ2-5
V: TRBV19
length: 12
CDR3: ASSMAGGTETQY

J: TRBJ2-2
V: TRBV29-1
length: 12
CDR3: SVGLAANTGELF

J: TRBJ2-7
V: TRBV7-8
length: 15
CDR3: ASSLASLAGTPYEQY

J: TRBJ2-7
V: TRBV6-5
length: 13
CDR3: ASRARVESTYEQY

J: TRBJ1-5
V: TRBV27
length: 12
CDR3: ASSLFPGNQPQH

J: TRBJ1-1
V: TRBV19
length: 14
CDR3: ASRPNPGQGGTEAF

J: TRBJ2-2
V: TRBV24-1
length: 10
CDR3: ATSVNRGELF

J: TRBJ1-1
V: TRBV29-1
length: 10
CDR3: SVTGINTEAF

J: TRBJ2-3
V: TRBV2
length: 14
CDR3: ASSPSPSGSTDTQY

J: TRBJ2-1
V: TRBV7-8
length: 19
CDR3: ASSPRQKTSGRGSSYNEQF

J: TRBJ2-5
V: TRBV15
length: 12
CDR3: ATSRDRSGETQY

J: TRBJ2-1
V: TRBV3-1/TRBV3-2
length: 13
CDR3: ASSQGAGGYNEQF

J: TRBJ1-6
V: TRBV5-6
length: 10
CDR3: ASSLGASPLH

J: TRBJ1-1
V: TRBV7-9
length: 13
CDR3: ASSTLEQGAYEAF

J: TRBJ2-6
V: TRBV5-6
length: 15
CDR3: ASSFLEQGTGANVLT